These 28 T cell receptor beta chains came from one sample sequenced in a study of radiation and T cells in renal cell carcinoma. Generated by immunoSEQ multiplex PCR, the TCRdb table keeps only in-frame clones and is missing some. The sample lists approximately 20,000 clones, roughly 62% occurring once. Regarding treatment: 15 Gy SBRT to primary tumor, nephrectomy 4 weeks later. The specimen comprised tumor tissue, sampled from a patient whose treatment included radiotherapy and nephrectomy. Receptors were obtained from a woman in her 70s with renal cell carcinoma.

This sequence joins TRBV7-9 and TRBJ1-6; D is unclear. The CDR3 is 12 amino acids. V was shortened by 2 bases and J by 9 bases, with 5 bases between the two germline ends. Germline CDR1 SEHNR, CDR2 FQNEAQ (reference sequence). CDR3 sequence (DNA): TGTGCCAGCAGCTTAAGGGCTTCACCCCTCCACTTT. Encoded protein: CASSLRASPLHF.

This chain connects TRBV29-1 to TRBJ2-2; D ambiguous. Per germline, CDR1 SQVTM and CDR2 ANQGSEA. V dropped 0 bases and J dropped 8 bases, with 7 bases sitting between them. The CDR3 has 12 amino acids. The CDR3 DNA is TGCAGCGTTGAAGATCGGAGAGGGGAGCTGTTTTTT. Residues: CSVEDRRGELFF.

This sequence joins TRBV11-2 and TRBJ2-3; the D call may be TRBD1 or TRBD2 (5 bases each). V was shortened by 7 bases and J by 4 bases, with 15 bases between the two germline ends. Germline V CDR1 and CDR2: SGHAT, FQNNGV. This CDR3 comprises 14 residues. CDR3 sequence: CASTRGVAADTQYF. In nucleotides, the CDR3 is TGTGCCAGCACCCGAGGGGTCGCGGCAGATACGCAGTATTTT.

On this clone itself: Sequence at one end of the junction differs from germline and may be a read error. The genes are TRBV7-7 and TRBJ2-5; tentative D call: TRBD2 (7 bases). Germline V gene data show CDR1 as SSHAT and CDR2 as FNYEAQ (reference sequence). CDR3 size: 15 residues. As DNA, the CDR3 is TGTGCTAGCAGCTTAGGCGGGGGCTACCAAGAGACCCAGTACTTC. As protein: CASSLGGGYQETQYF.

V usage is TRBV6-6 and J usage is TRBJ1-1; 7 nucleotides agree with TRBD1. The junction had 8 bases not matched to a gene; V was cut back by 5 bases and J by 2 bases. The germline V gene encodes CDR1 MNHNY and CDR2 SVGAGI (reference sequence). The CDR3 is made up of 15 amino acids. CDR3 sequence: CASSQQGMLNTEAFF. The CDR3 DNA is TGTGCCAGCAGTCAACAGGGGATGCTTAACACTGAAGCTTTCTTT.

The rearrangement joins TRBV7-8 to TRBJ2-2, with 9 positions matching TRBD1. Germline V CDR1 and CDR2: SGHVS, FQNEAQ. The V segment lost 3 bases and the J segment 5 bases; nucleotides outside the gene matches: 4. The CDR3 extends over 15 amino acids. Here the CDR3 reads CASSLWTGETGELFF. As DNA, the CDR3 is TGTGCCAGCAGCTTGTGGACAGGGGAGACCGGGGAGCTGTTTTTT.

This chain links TRBV21-1 with TRBJ1-3. TRBV21-1 is flagged as a pseudogene. The length of the CDR3 is 15 residues. The CDR3 nucleotides read TGTGCCAGCAGCAATAGGAGGGATTCTGGAAACACCATATATTTT. Its translation is CASSNRRDSGNTIYF.

J is TRBJ1-5 and V is TRBV27; weak D call: TRBD1 (5 bases). The V end lost 3 bases, the J end lost 7 bases, and 10 bases lay between the germline ends. The germline V gene encodes CDR1 MNHEY and CDR2 SMNVEV (reference sequence). The CDR3 contains 13 residues. For the CDR3, the DNA is TGTGCCAGCAGTTTCGGGGCGGAACAGCCCCAGCATTTT. This translates into CASSFGAEQPQHF.

This clone was detected only a few times. The V gene is TRBV2, the J gene TRBJ1-1; a weak D match, TRBD1 (5 bases). Trimming took 3 bases from V and 5 from J, leaving 13 bases between them. Germline V gene data show CDR1 as SNHLY and CDR2 as FYNNEI. CDR3 length: 14 residues. This CDR3 reads CASSDSSGRTEAFF. Here the CDR3 DNA reads TGTGCCAGCAGTGACAGCTCAGGGAGGACTGAAGCTTTCTTT. Full variable domain (rest looked up from reference TRBV2 and TRBJ1-1): EPEVTQTPSHQVTQMGQEVILRCVPISNHLYFYWYRQILGQKVEFLVSFYNNEISEKSEIFDDQFSVERPDGSNFTLKIRSTKLEDSAMYFCASSDSSGRTEAFFGQGTRLTVV.

The V gene is TRBV29-1, the J gene TRBJ2-2; D is unresolved. Trimming cost V 3 bases and J 3 bases, with 8 bases left between them. Germline V gene sequence: CDR1 SQVTM, CDR2 ANQGSEA. This CDR3 is 13 amino acids long. CDR3 nucleotide sequence: TGCAGCGTTGATCTAGGGTACACCGGGGAGCTGTTTTTT. Translating it yields CSVDLGYTGELFF.

Worth noting for this clone: Other DNA sequences in this sample translate to the same CDR3. V is TRBV14 and J is TRBJ2-3; D not certain. The CDR3 runs 14 residues. Germline loops: CDR1 SGHDN, CDR2 FVKESK. Trimming cost V 1 base and J 2 bases, with 7 bases left between them. CDR3 region: CASSQGRHTDTQYF. The CDR3 DNA follows: TGTGCCAGCAGCCAAGGACGGCACACAGATACGCAGTATTTT.

V is TRBV13 and J is TRBJ1-3; D is unresolved. The CDR3 consists of 15 residues. Germline V gene lookup returns CDR1 PRHDT and CDR2 FYEKMQ (reference sequence). The V and J ends lost 0 bases and 3 bases respectively, with 9 bases between them. CDR3 residues: CASSLGSGVGNTIYF. CDR3 coding DNA: TGTGCCAGCAGCTTAGGGTCCGGGGTTGGAAACACCATATATTTT.

The gene calls are TRBV5-8 and TRBJ2-7; D is unclear. Germline V gives CDR1 SGHTS, CDR2 YDEGEE. The CDR3 runs to 14 residues. Trimming removed 2 bases at V and 3 bases at J, with 12 bases between. The DNA for the CDR3 is TGTGCCAGCAGCTTTCTAGAGTTGGGCTACGAGCAGTACTTC. Its protein product is CASSFLELGYEQYF.

Comments on this clone: One end of the junction is discordant with germline, which a read error may explain. This chain links TRBV4-1 with TRBJ2-1; no firm D call. Germline lookup yields CDR1 MGHRA and CDR2 YSYEKL. The CDR3 runs 13 residues. In nucleotides, the CDR3 is TGCGCCAGCAGCCAAGATCGTCCCCACGGAGTAATCTTC. It specifies CASSQDRPHGVIF.

This clone is medium-sized in the sample. The chain uses TRBV2 and TRBJ1-6; possible D gene TRBD1, 5 bases. This CDR3 comprises 14 residues. V gave up 10 bases and J gave up 2 bases, with 12 bases separating them. CDR1 SNHLY and CDR2 FYNNEI come from the germline V gene. The CDR3 nucleotides read TGTGCCACCGAGCGGGGCGCCTATAATTCACCCCTCCACTTT. The encoded protein is CATERGAYNSPLHF.

The genes are TRBV5-1 and TRBJ2-2; 8 bases are shared with TRBD2. The V segment lost 4 bases and the J segment 4 bases; nucleotides outside the gene matches: 6. The CDR3 consists of 15 residues. CDR1 and CDR2 (germline): SGHRS, YFSETQ. This CDR3 is CASSPGGAGTGELFF. The CDR3 coding sequence is TGCGCCAGCAGCCCCGGGGGGGCCGGCACCGGGGAGCTGTTTTTT.

The chain joins TRBV7-9 to TRBJ2-6, with unresolved D. Germline V gene lookup returns CDR1 SEHNR and CDR2 FQNEAQ (reference sequence). This CDR3 is 16 amino acids long. V was clipped by 7 bases and J by 0 bases, with 13 bases between them. The chain's CDR3 is CASIYGGGSGANVLTF. In DNA form, the CDR3 reads TGTGCCAGCATCTATGGCGGTGGCTCTGGGGCCAACGTCCTGACTTTC.

The chain combines TRBV7-9 with TRBJ2-3; D is unresolved. Deletions cut 3 bases from V and 3 bases from J, with 4 bases between. The CDR3 totals 12 residues. Per germline, CDR1 SEHNR and CDR2 FQNEAQ (reference sequence). The CDR3 is CASSFVTDTQYF. CDR3 bases: TGTGCCAGCAGCTTTGTTACAGATACGCAGTATTTT.

The chain recombines TRBV14 with TRBJ1-1, with D possibly being TRBD1 (5 bases). V was trimmed by 1 base and J by 4 bases, leaving 10 bases between them. Germline loops: CDR1 SGHDN, CDR2 FVKESK. The CDR3 is made up of 14 amino acids. The CDR3 sequence is CASSQVRGGTEAFF. The CDR3 bases are TGTGCCAGCAGCCAAGTCCGGGGGGGCACTGAAGCTTTCTTT.

The chain carries TRBV4-3 and TRBJ1-5; D is ambiguous. The CDR3 runs 15 residues. Germline CDR1 reads LGHNA; CDR2 reads YSLEER. V was pared by 0 bases and J by 3 bases, with 9 bases between. This CDR3 reads CASSQEFTDNQPQHF. CDR3 bases: TGCGCCAGCAGCCAAGAATTCACAGACAATCAGCCCCAGCATTTT.

The chain links TRBV28 to TRBJ1-2; 7 nucleotides match TRBD1. Germline V gene lookup returns CDR1 MDHEN and CDR2 SYDVKM. V was pared by 5 bases and J by 5 bases, with 2 bases of the junction left unmatched. This CDR3 is built from 12 residues. In DNA, the CDR3 is TGTGCCAGCAGTGACAGGGATTATGGCTACACCTTC. Protein sequence: CASSDRDYGYTF.

This chain joins TRBV6-1 and TRBJ2-5; 10 bases fit TRBD1. CDR1 MNHNS and CDR2 SASEGT come from the germline V gene. Trimming at V came to 5 bases and at J to 5 bases, leaving 8 bases not matched to a gene. The CDR3 loop spans 15 amino acids. DNA of the CDR3: TGTGCCAGCAGTCTAATACTGGGACAGGGGGAGACCCAGTACTTC. Its translation is CASSLILGQGETQYF.

In regard to this clone: At one of its ends the junction is not consistent with the germline gene, which may arise from a read error. J is TRBJ2-3 and V is TRBV7-9; TRBD2 agrees at 10 bases. Germline values: CDR1 SEHNR, CDR2 FQNEAQ (reference sequence). The length of the CDR3 is 19 residues. CDR3 amino acids: CASRLGGSASGGPTDTQYF. DNA for the CDR3: TGTGCCAGCAGATTAGGCGGGTCGGCTAGCGGGGGCCCCACAGATACGCAGTATTTT.

Only a few counts were recorded for this clone. The CDR3 DNA is TGTGCCAGCAGCTTACAATTGGATGTCTCCGGGGCCAACGTCCTGACTTTC. Its translation is CASSLQLDVSGANVLTF. The rearrangement uses TRBV7-2 and TRBJ2-6; D is uncertain. V was pared by 2 bases and J by 4 bases, with 15 bases between. CDR1 SGHTA and CDR2 FQGNSA come from the germline V gene. This CDR3 is built from 17 residues.

This clone has a handful of counts. The chain couples TRBV9 to TRBJ1-2, with D perhaps TRBD1 (5 bases). This CDR3 comprises 15 residues. Between the trimmed V and J ends, which lost 0 bases and 7 bases, there was a span of 16 bases. Germline V gene sequence: CDR1 SGDLS, CDR2 YYNGEE. The CDR3 bases are TGTGCCAGCAGCGTAGATCTGGCTCCCCAGGGTGGCTACACCTTC. Amino acids: CASSVDLAPQGGYTF. The whole variable domain, filled in from reference TRBV9 and TRBJ1-2, reads DSGVTQTPKHLITATGQRVTLRCSPRSGDLSVYWYQQSLDQGLQFLIQYYNGEERAKGNILERFSAQQFPDLHSELNLSSLELGDSALYFCASSVDLAPQGGYTFGSGTRLTVV.

This clone was observed a handful of times. The genes are TRBV21-1 and TRBJ1-5; the table's D call TRBD1 went unverified against the DNA. TRBV21-1 is shown as a pseudogene. This CDR3 contains 13 residues. The DNA for the CDR3 is TGTGCCAGCAGGACAGGGGTTATTCAGCCCCAGCATTTT. Its protein is CASRTGVIQPQHF.

The chain combines TRBV4-1 with TRBJ1-1; 7 bases fit TRBD1. The CDR3 covers 15 residues. Unmatched junction bases numbered 7, after V lost 2 bases and J lost 4 bases. Germline CDR1 reads MGHRA; CDR2 reads YSYEKL. CDR3 DNA: TGCGCCAGCAGCCAAAGAGGGGGCGCGATCACTGAAGCTTTCTTT. Protein: CASSQRGGAITEAFF.

This sequence joins TRBV5-1 and TRBJ2-6; weak D call: TRBD1 (6 bases). Germline V gives CDR1 SGHRS, CDR2 YFSETQ. This CDR3 contains 16 residues. Trimming left V 0 bases short and J 1 base short, with 8 bases between. CDR3 residues: CASSLDGQSGANVLTF. CDR3 coding DNA: TGCGCCAGCAGCTTGGACGGACAGTCTGGGGCCAACGTCCTGACTTTC.